Shown below are 27 T cell receptor beta chains from a single sample sequenced in a study of control samples from healthy donors and cancer patients. The protocol was immunoSEQ multiplex PCR, while the TCRdb copy is restricted to in-frame clones and leaves out a portion. The table has 35,000 to 50,000 clones, around 87% seen once; the top ten hold about a tenth. The sample consisted of PBMCs. The receptors come from a woman in her sixties or seventies with lung cancer.

This clone appeared once. CDR3 loop: CASSRNLAGESYGEQYF. In DNA, the CDR3 is TGCGCCAGCAGCCGAAACCTAGCGGGAGAATCATACGGGGAGCAGTACTTC. The gene calls are TRBV5-1 and TRBJ2-7; TRBD2 matches at 10 bases. This CDR3 spans 17 amino acids. Per germline, CDR1 SGHRS and CDR2 YFSETQ. V lost 4 bases and J lost 7; bases outside the gene matches: 17.

V is TRBV12-3 or TRBV12-4 and J is TRBJ1-3; D uncertain. The CDR3 is 12 amino acids. V lost 8 bases, J lost 4 bases, and 9 bases lay in between. The CDR3 reads CASWSAGNTIYF. For the CDR3, the DNA is TGTGCCAGCTGGAGTGCGGGAAACACCATATATTTT.

The rearrangement uses TRBV4-3 and TRBJ2-1; D is unresolved. Deletions cut 0 bases from V and 0 bases from J, with 15 bases between. The CDR3 covers 18 residues. CDR1 is LGHNA, CDR2 YSLEER, per germline. The CDR3: CASSQEAFGRSSYNEQFF. The DNA for the CDR3 is TGCGCCAGCAGCCAAGAAGCTTTTGGACGCAGCTCCTACAATGAGCAGTTCTTC.

The chain combines TRBV11-2 with TRBJ1-6; the D is unclear. V lost 4 bases, J lost 12 bases, and 22 bases lay in between. CDR3 length: 16 residues. Germline CDR1 SGHAT, CDR2 FQNNGV. In DNA, the CDR3 is TGTGCCAGCAGCTCGAACCGAGGGAGGCCTTCAGAACCCCTCCACTTT. Translation: CASSSNRGRPSEPLHF.

V gene TRBV14 combines with J gene TRBJ2-7; 9 bases are shared with TRBD2. The CDR3 length is 17 residues. Germline V CDR1 and CDR2: SGHDN, FVKESK. J gave up 6 bases and V 5 bases, and 17 bases lay outside the gene matches. The CDR3: CASSYEVISGRTREQYF. As DNA, the CDR3 is TGTGCCAGCAGCTACGAGGTAATAAGCGGGAGGACTCGCGAGCAGTACTTC. Based on the CDR3 plus reference TRBV14 and TRBJ2-7, the full variable domain is EAGVTQFPSHSVIEKGQTVTLRCDPISGHDNLYWYRRVMGKEIKFLLHFVKESKQDESGMPNNRFLAERTGGTYSTLKVQPAELEDSGVYFCASSYEVISGRTREQYFGPGTRLTVT.

The V call is TRBV2, the J call TRBJ2-7; 7 nucleotides match TRBD1. V dropped 2 bases and J dropped 2; count of bases not matched to a gene: 6. Germline CDR1 is SNHLY and CDR2 is FYNNEI. The CDR3 covers 15 residues. CDR3 region: CASSESQGTAYEQYF. DNA for the CDR3: TGTGCCAGCAGTGAATCACAGGGGACGGCCTACGAGCAGTACTTC.

CDR3 in DNA: TGTGCCACCAGTGATTTACAGGGAGGGCAGCCCCAGCATTTT. Protein: CATSDLQGGQPQHF. The chain links TRBV24-1 to TRBJ1-5; a possible D gene is TRBD1 (6 bases). Germline values: CDR1 KGHDR, CDR2 SFDVKD. V was pared by 1 base and J by 7 bases, with 10 bases between. There are 14 residues in the CDR3.

The CDR3 protein is CASSPKLAPFYEQYF. The CDR3 nucleotides are TGTGCCAGCAGCCCCAAACTAGCGCCATTCTACGAGCAGTACTTC. V usage is TRBV6-5 and J usage is TRBJ2-7, with 7 bases aligning to TRBD2. CDR1 is MNHEY, CDR2 SVGAGI, per germline. V shed 6 bases and J 3 bases; nucleotides not matched to a gene: 11. This CDR3 contains 15 residues.

This chain links TRBV29-1 with TRBJ2-6; TRBD1 matches at 9 bases. The CDR3 is 15 residues long. Germline CDR1 and CDR2: SQVTM and ANQGSEA. The J segment lost 3 bases and the V segment lost 1 base, leaving 1 base of the junction unmatched. In DNA, the CDR3 is TGCAGCGTTGAAGGGACAGGGGTTGGGGCCAACGTCCTGACTTTC. It codes for CSVEGTGVGANVLTF.

This clone was detected only once. This chain joins TRBV24-1 and TRBJ2-2; D might be TRBD1 (5 bases). The CDR3 length is 16 residues. Germline V gene data show CDR1 as KGHDR and CDR2 as SFDVKD. With 3 bases removed from V and 3 bases from J, the gap between germline ends came to 13 bases. The CDR3 reads CATSDPGRLDTGELFF. The CDR3 coding sequence is TGTGCCACCAGTGATCCAGGGCGTTTGGACACCGGGGAGCTGTTTTTT.

The chain links TRBV5-1 to TRBJ1-3; D is unclear. CDR3 length: 16 amino acids. V lost 0 bases and J lost 0, with 10 bases in between. Germline V gene data show CDR1 as SGHRS and CDR2 as YFSETQ. The CDR3 DNA reads TGCGCCAGCAGCTTGGAAGGTATTACCTCTGGAAACACCATATATTTT. It is translated as CASSLEGITSGNTIYF.

This clone has just a few counts. V gene TRBV6-5 combines with J gene TRBJ2-7; 10 bases are shared with TRBD2. Per the germline V gene, CDR1 is MNHEY and CDR2 is SVGAGI. With 6 bases clipped from V and 4 bases from J, the junction kept 9 bases outside the gene matches. This CDR3 has 15 amino acids. The CDR3 nucleotides read TGTGCCAGCAGGTTGGGAGCTAGCGGGAGTTACGAGCAGTACTTC. Translation: CASRLGASGSYEQYF.

This sequence joins TRBV2 and TRBJ2-7; D gene ambiguous. Germline V lookup: CDR1 SNHLY, CDR2 FYNNEI. The CDR3 runs 12 residues. The V and J ends lost 3 bases and 3 bases respectively, with 6 bases between them. CDR3 DNA sequence: TGTGCCAGCAGTGAGAGGATCTACGAGCAGTACTTC. It is translated as CASSERIYEQYF.

The J gene is TRBJ2-7, the V gene TRBV6-4, with 10 nucleotides matching TRBD2. V was pared by 7 bases and J by 5 bases, with 11 bases of the junction left unmatched. In germline, CDR1 is MRHNA, CDR2 SNTAGT. The CDR3 spans 15 residues. The CDR3 nucleotides are TGTGCCAGCATAGAGACTGGGCTAGCGGGAGACGAGCAGTACTTC. It yields the protein CASIETGLAGDEQYF.

The chain links TRBV19 to TRBJ1-2; 10 nucleotides agree with TRBD1. The CDR3 is 16 residues long. Trimming at V came to 6 bases and at J to 6 bases, leaving 13 bases not matched to a gene. Germline CDR1 and CDR2: LNHDA and SQIVND (reference sequence). In DNA form, the CDR3 reads TGTGCCAGTAGCAGCCGGGACAGGGGAGACATCGATGGCTACACCTTC. Translating it yields CASSSRDRGDIDGYTF.

The chain employs TRBV28 and TRBJ2-5; TRBD1 might be the D (6 bases). The germline CDR1 and CDR2 sequences are MDHEN and SYDVKM. The CDR3 length is 16 residues. V lost 2 bases, J lost 2 bases, and 15 bases lay in between. This CDR3 is CASSLTPGATQETQYF. The CDR3 region has the DNA TGTGCCAGCAGTTTAACGCCAGGGGCGACACAAGAGACCCAGTACTTC.

The J gene is TRBJ1-3, the V gene TRBV6-5; D possibly corresponds to TRBD1 (5 bases). Germline loops: CDR1 MNHEY, CDR2 SVGAGI. Deletions cut 8 bases from V and 0 bases from J, with 14 bases between. The CDR3 is 15 amino acids. For the CDR3, the DNA is TGTGCCAGCTCGGAACGAGGGGCCTCTGGAAACACCATATATTTT. Protein product: CASSERGASGNTIYF.

This clone occurred once. V usage is TRBV4-3 and J usage is TRBJ2-3, with D perhaps TRBD2 (5 bases). The CDR3 is 18 amino acids. Per germline, CDR1 LGHNA and CDR2 YSLEER. V lost 0 bases, J lost 1 base, and 17 bases lay in between. The CDR3 DNA reads TGCGCCAGCAGCCAAGATCGGGGTGTTTTTGAGGGCACAGATACGCAGTATTTT. Its translation is CASSQDRGVFEGTDTQYF.

The rearrangement joins TRBV28 to TRBJ1-5, with D hard to call. CDR1 and CDR2 (germline): MDHEN, SYDVKM. V was cut by 6 bases and J by 2 bases, with 20 bases left in between. The CDR3 has 17 amino acids. The CDR3 sequence: CASSSSDGWGGNQPQHF. CDR3 nucleotide sequence: TGTGCCAGCAGCTCCTCAGACGGATGGGGTGGCAATCAGCCCCAGCATTTT.

This clone was recorded a few times. The gene calls are TRBV4-2 and TRBJ2-2; TRBD2 matches at 7 bases. CDR1 is LGHNA, CDR2 YNFKEQ, per germline. V trimming: 0 bases; J trimming: 4 bases; junction bases outside the gene matches: 11. The CDR3 runs 18 residues. The CDR3 loop reads CASSQEAWGGRGTGELFF. CDR3 bases: TGTGCCAGCAGCCAAGAGGCGTGGGGCGGGAGAGGCACCGGGGAGCTGTTTTTT.

The chain uses TRBV30 and TRBJ2-5, with TRBD2 matching over 12 bases. V shed 0 bases and J 5 bases; nucleotides not matched to a gene: 10. This CDR3 comprises 17 residues. Germline V lookup: CDR1 GTSNPN, CDR2 SVGIG (reference sequence). This CDR3 reads CAWSVRRTSGAGETQYF. CDR3 sequence (DNA): TGTGCCTGGAGTGTACGTCGGACTAGCGGGGCAGGGGAGACCCAGTACTTC.

J is TRBJ2-7 and V is TRBV5-4; D not resolved. Germline V gene data show CDR1 as SGHNT and CDR2 as YYREEE (reference sequence). This CDR3 region has 11 residues. The V and J ends lost 3 bases and 0 bases respectively, with 1 base between them. CDR3 bases: TGTGCCAGCAGCTCCTCCTACGAGCAGTACTTC. Residues: CASSSSYEQYF.

The chain employs TRBV7-2 and TRBJ2-2, with D possibly TRBD1 on 6 matching bases. Germline lookup yields CDR1 SGHTA and CDR2 FQGNSA. The CDR3 consists of 14 residues. Trimming pared 4 bases from V and 4 bases from J, leaving 10 bases between. CDR3 residues: CASSSQGSTGELFF. The CDR3 DNA reads TGTGCCAGCAGCTCACAGGGTTCCACCGGGGAGCTGTTTTTT.

Concerning this clone itself: One end of the junction is discordant with germline, which a read error may explain. This chain uses TRBV10-3 with TRBJ2-7, with D perhaps TRBD1 or TRBD2 (5 bases each). This CDR3 spans 14 amino acids. CDR1 is ENHRY, CDR2 SYGVKD, per germline. The CDR3 sequence is CAISKSGSSDEQYF. The DNA of the CDR3 is TGTGCCATCAGTAAGTCAGGGAGCAGCGACGAGCAGTACTTC.

The rearrangement joins TRBV7-2 to TRBJ2-7; D is unresolved. V was cut by 1 base and J by 4 bases, with 8 bases left in between. CDR3 length: 13 residues. The germline CDR1 and CDR2 sequences are SGHTA and FQGNSA. Here the CDR3 DNA reads TGTGCCAGCAGCTTAGATAACACTTACGAGCAGTACTTC. Translated, it gives CASSLDNTYEQYF. The full variable domain, completed using reference TRBV7-2 and TRBJ2-7, is GAGVSQSPSNKVTEKGKDVELRCDPISGHTALYWYRQSLGQGLEFLIYFQGNSAPDKSGLPSDRFSAERTGGSVSTLTIQRTQQEDSAVYLCASSLDNTYEQYFGPGTRLTVT.

V is TRBV11-3 and J is TRBJ2-3, with 8 nucleotides matching TRBD1. The CDR3 runs to 15 residues. In germline, CDR1 is SGHNT, CDR2 YENEEA. V shed 5 bases, J shed 3 bases, and the junction held 7 bases outside the gene matches. The CDR3 DNA sequence: TGTGCCAGCAGCACCACAGGGGGTGGAACAGATACGCAGTATTTT. This gives the protein CASSTTGGGTDTQYF.

The CDR3 region is CASSEGGAGNTIYF. CDR3 coding DNA: TGTGCCAGCAGTGAGGGGGGGGCAGGAAACACCATATATTTT. J is TRBJ1-3 and V is TRBV6-4; a possible D gene is TRBD1 (6 bases). CDR3 length: 14 amino acids. Germline V lookup: CDR1 MRHNA, CDR2 SNTAGT. V was shortened by 3 bases and J by 4 bases, with 10 bases between the two germline ends.